This T cell receptor (beta chain) was recovered during a study of blood T cell repertoires in COVID-19. Background on the study: There were acute and convalescent COVID-19 samples, and they came from the United States, Italy and Spain. Sample material is recorded as cDNA or gDNA derived from T cells, B-cell-depleted T cells, or PBMCs.

In the original workflow: How many nucleated cells were present was estimated from reference gene primer amplification. Here immunoSEQ multiplex PCR was the method, and the copy in TCRdb shows in-frame clones only, minus some. The V and J calls and clone size are taken from that table; D and trimming were inferred from the DNA. The data hold 150,000 to 200,000 clones, with roughly 85% observed a single time. What was sequenced was peripheral blood. The TCR comes from a man between 60 and 75 years old with active or convalescent COVID-19.

The chain's CDR3 is CASSLGQGLRNTIYF. The CDR3 DNA reads as TGTGCCAGCAGTTTGGGACAGGGTCTAAGAAACACCATATATTTT. The V call is TRBV27, the J call TRBJ1-3; 9 bases agree with TRBD1. The CDR3 length is 15 residues. CDR1 and CDR2 (germline): MNHEY, SMNVEV (reference sequence). V was pared by 3 bases and J by 5 bases, with 5 bases of the junction left unmatched.